In this sample, the clone carrying this T cell receptor (beta chain) turned up a few times. The antigen is not known. This sample was taken from a study of CD8 T cells in ankylosing spondylitis. Molecular-barcoded quantitative 5'-RACE produced these TCR beta libraries. TCRdb itself ran the 5' RACE reads through MiXCR, one entry per CDR3 protein. The sample has 100,000 to 150,000 distinct CDR3 sequences; about an eighth are singletons. With 1 base removed from V and 10 bases from J, the gap between germline ends came to 16 bases. CDR1 and CDR2 from the germline V gene are LGHDT and YNNKEL (reference sequence). The CDR3 consists of 14 residues. Regarding the study as a whole: Ankylosing spondylitis blood seemed to carry a telltale TCR beta motif made of several highly homologous variants. Reportedly, matched ankylosing spondylitis synovial fluid was significantly enriched for disease-linked clones.

The clonotype originates from a female donor with ankylosing spondylitis or in good health (not recorded which). The genes are TRBV3-1 and TRBJ2-5; D unclear. The sample was blood, either unsorted or a sorted T cell fraction (not recorded which). CDR3 amino acids: CASSQGKAILSQYF. The CDR3 DNA reads TGTGCCAGCAGCCAAGGAAAAGCCATACTCAGCCAGTACTTC.